The present T cell receptor beta chain was sequenced within a study of T-cell reconstitution after alpha-beta-depleted transplantation in children. The table lists this clonotype with a few counts. During its preparation, the TCRbeta library received unique molecular identifiers. TCRdb recomputed calls from the PCR reads with MiXCR, one row per CDR3 protein. The sample carries more than 450,000 distinct CDR3 sequences, about 18% recorded once. The CDR3 runs 12 residues. Trimming took off 6 bases at V and 0 bases at J, with 5 bases between the two ends. Germline V gives CDR1 DFQATT, CDR2 SNEGSKA (reference sequence).

The rearrangement uses TRBV20-1 and TRBJ2-2, with D possibly matching TRBD1 (5 bases). Sequenced material: PBMCs from the stem cell graft donor, taken from the stem cell graft. The source is a human donor who donated a stem cell graft to a child with acute lymphoblastic leukemia. CDR3 sequence: CSARANTGELFF. In DNA, the CDR3 is TGCAGTGCCAGGGCGAACACCGGGGAGCTGTTTTTT.